A single sample gave rise to the 6 T cell receptor beta chains below, sequenced in a study of cytomegalovirus exposure and HLA in healthy donors. The PCR employed 60 Vbeta primers together with 13 Jbeta primers. Measured with immunoSEQ multiplex PCR; TCRdb has only the in-frame clones, and not every one. The table includes over 130,000 clones, 88% detected once. Material for sequencing was PBMCs. These receptors were obtained from a woman in her forties in good health and CMV-seronegative.

The CDR3 nucleotides read TGTGCCAGCAGCGAACAACAGGGTGCAAAACTGTTTTTT. Residues: CASSEQQGAKLFF. The chain links TRBV7-8 to TRBJ1-4; possibly TRBD1 for D (6 bases). Trimming removed 5 bases at V and 10 bases at J, with 14 bases between. Germline V CDR1 and CDR2: SGHVS, FQNEAQ. This CDR3 region has 13 residues. Combining the CDR3 with reference TRBV7-8 and TRBJ1-4 gives the whole variable domain GAGVSQSPRYKVAKRGQDVALRCDPISGHVSLFWYQQALGQGPEFLTYFQNEAQLDKSGLPSDRFFAERPEGSVSTLKIQRTQQEDSAVYLCASSEQQGAKLFFGSGTQLSVL.

The chain combines TRBV5-5 with TRBJ2-7; maybe TRBD2 (5 bases). The CDR3 runs to 15 residues. Germline V gene lookup returns CDR1 SGHKS and CDR2 YYEKEE (reference sequence). Trimming pared 0 bases from V and 3 bases from J, leaving 13 bases between. The chain's CDR3 is CASSLVISELYEQYF. CDR3 nucleotide sequence: TGTGCCAGCAGCTTGGTGATTAGCGAGCTCTACGAGCAGTACTTC.

CDR3 region: CASSLGLARLNEQFF. CDR3 bases: TGTGCCAGCTCATTGGGACTAGCGAGACTCAATGAGCAGTTCTTC. The chain links TRBV18 to TRBJ2-1; 10 bases match TRBD2. CDR1 and CDR2 from the germline V gene are KGHSH and LQKENI. Trimming at V came to 5 bases and at J to 6 bases, leaving 7 bases not matched to a gene. The CDR3 has 15 amino acids.

V usage is TRBV11-3 and J usage is TRBJ2-7; D is possibly TRBD2 (6 bases). The CDR3 covers 12 residues. Looked up from germline, CDR1 is SGHNT and CDR2 is YENEEA. V lost 5 bases and J lost 7, with 12 bases in between. The CDR3 reads CASSPYGSEQYF. CDR3 DNA: TGTGCCAGCAGCCCCTACGGGAGTGAGCAGTACTTC.

This chain links TRBV10-1 with TRBJ1-2; 7 bases fit TRBD1. The CDR3 is 14 residues long. After removal of 4 bases from V and 4 bases from J, the junction contained 6 bases not matched to a gene. The germline V gene encodes CDR1 WNHNN and CDR2 SYGVQD (reference sequence). Here the CDR3 reads CASSAGQDSYGYTF. The CDR3 DNA sequence: TGCGCCAGCAGTGCCGGACAGGACAGCTATGGCTACACCTTC.

The chain combines TRBV28 with TRBJ1-2; 7 bases are shared with TRBD1. Germline V gives CDR1 MDHEN, CDR2 SYDVKM. V shed 10 bases and J 8 bases; nucleotides not matched to a gene: 16. CDR3 length: 14 residues. The CDR3 protein is CATGDTDRAGGYTF. CDR3 in DNA: TGTGCCACCGGCGACACCGACAGGGCGGGAGGCTACACCTTC.